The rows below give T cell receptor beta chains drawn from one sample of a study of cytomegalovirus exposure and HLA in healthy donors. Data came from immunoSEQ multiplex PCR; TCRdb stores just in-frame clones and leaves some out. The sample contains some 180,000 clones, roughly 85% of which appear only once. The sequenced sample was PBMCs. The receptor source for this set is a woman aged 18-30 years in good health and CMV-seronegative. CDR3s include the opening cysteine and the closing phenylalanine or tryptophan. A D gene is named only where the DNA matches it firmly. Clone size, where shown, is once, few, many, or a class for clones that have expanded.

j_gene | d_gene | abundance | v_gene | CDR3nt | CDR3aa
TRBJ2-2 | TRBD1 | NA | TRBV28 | TGTGCCAGCAGTTTATTTCGGACAGGGAAACCCGGGGAGCTGTTTTTT | CASSLFRTGKPGELFF
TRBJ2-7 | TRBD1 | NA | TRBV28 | TGTGCCAGCAGACGATCCGGGACAGGACTTTACGAGCAGTACTTC | CASRRSGTGLYEQYF
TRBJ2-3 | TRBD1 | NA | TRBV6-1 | TGTGCCAGCAGTGACCGGGACAGGGGCACAGATACGCGGTATTTT | CASSDRDRGTDTRYF
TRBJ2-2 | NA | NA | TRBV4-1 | TGCGCCAGCAGCCAACCTGGAGGAACCGGGGAGCTGTTTTTT | CASSQPGGTGELFF
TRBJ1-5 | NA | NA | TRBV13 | TGTGCCAGCAGCTTTACAAATCAGCCCCAGCATTTT | CASSFTNQPQHF
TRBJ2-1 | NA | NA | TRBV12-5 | TGTGCTAGTGCCGCGGTGGCCAGATCTTACAATGAGCAGTTCTTC | CASAAVARSYNEQFF
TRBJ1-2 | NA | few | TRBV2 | TGTGCCAGCACTCAGGGAAGCTTCTATGGCTACACCTTC | CASTQGSFYGYTF
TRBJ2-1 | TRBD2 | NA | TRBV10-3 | TGTGCCATCAGCGCCGGGACTAGTCACAATGAGCAGTTCTTC | CAISAGTSHNEQFF
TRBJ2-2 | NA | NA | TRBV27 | TGTGCCAGCAGCCGACCGGGATTGGGCACCGGGGAGCTGTTTTTT | CASSRPGLGTGELFF
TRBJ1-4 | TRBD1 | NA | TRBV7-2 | TGTGCCAGCGGCAAGGACAGGGAAGTCGAAAAACTGTTTTTT | CASGKDREVEKLFF
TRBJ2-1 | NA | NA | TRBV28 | TGTGCCAGCACCATTACAGGGGGGGCCTACAATGAGCAGTTCTTC | CASTITGGAYNEQFF
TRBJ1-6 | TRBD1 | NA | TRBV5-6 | TGTGCCAGCAGCTGGGGACAGGGGACCTCGCGGAGTTCACCCCTCCACTTT | CASSWGQGTSRSSPLHF
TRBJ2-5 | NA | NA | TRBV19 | TGTGCCAGTAGTATAGATCAAACCTATCAAGAGACCCAGTACTTC | CASSIDQTYQETQYF
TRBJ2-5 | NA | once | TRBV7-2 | TGTGCCAGCAGCGAGTCCCCCCTCGGCGGGCCACAAGAGACCCAGTACTTC | CASSESPLGGPQETQYF
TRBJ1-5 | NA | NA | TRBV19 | TGTGCCAGTAGTATAGCCTCGGTCAGGGGCAATCAGCCCCAGCATTTT | CASSIASVRGNQPQHF
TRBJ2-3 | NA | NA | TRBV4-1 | TGCGCCAGCAGCCAAGCCGACAGAGGAATCACAGATACGCAGTATTTT | CASSQADRGITDTQYF
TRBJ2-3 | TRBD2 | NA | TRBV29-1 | TGCAGCGTTGCCAGTTTTAGAGCGGGAGATAGCACAGATACGCAGTATTTT | CSVASFRAGDSTDTQYF
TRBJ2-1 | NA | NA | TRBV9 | TGTGCCAGCAGCGTAGTGCTAGATAGGGAGCAGTTCTTC | CASSVVLDREQFF
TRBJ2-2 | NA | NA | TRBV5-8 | TGTGCCAGCAGCCTGTATGCCGGGGAGCTGTTTTTT | CASSLYAGELFF
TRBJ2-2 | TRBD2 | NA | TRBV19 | TGTGCAAGTAGAGTTAGCGGGAAGGTCACCGGGGAGCTGTTTTTT | CASRVSGKVTGELFF
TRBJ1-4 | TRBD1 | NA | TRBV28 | TGTGCCACCGGACAGGGCGAAAAACTGTTTTTT | CATGQGEKLFF
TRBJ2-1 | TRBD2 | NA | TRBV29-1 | TGCAGCCTCTCAGCGGGGACTCCCGACAATGAGCAGTTCTTC | CSLSAGTPDNEQFF
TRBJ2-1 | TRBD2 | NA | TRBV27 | TGTGCCAGCAGTTCCATACTAGCGGGGTTGACCTACAATGAGCAGTTCTTC | CASSSILAGLTYNEQFF
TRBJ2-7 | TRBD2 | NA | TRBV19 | TGTGCCAGTAGTGGTCTAGCGGGAGGTCAGGAGGAGCAGTACTTC | CASSGLAGGQEEQYF
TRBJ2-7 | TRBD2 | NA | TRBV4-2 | TGTGCCAGCAGCCAAACGGGGACTAGCGGGAGATCCTACGAGCAGTACTTC | CASSQTGTSGRSYEQYF
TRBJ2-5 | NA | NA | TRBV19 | TGTGCCAGTAGTATAGATCTATTGGAGGGTTCCCAAGAGACCCAGTACTTC | CASSIDLLEGSQETQYF
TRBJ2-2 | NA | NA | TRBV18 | TGTGCCAGCTCACCGGCTAGATATGGCACCGGGGAGCTGTTTTTT | CASSPARYGTGELFF
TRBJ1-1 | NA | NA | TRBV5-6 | TGTGCCAGCAGCCTGGGATTCAGGGGAAGGGGCCAAGCTTTCTTT | CASSLGFRGRGQAFF
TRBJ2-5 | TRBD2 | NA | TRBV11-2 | TGTGCCAGCAGCTTAGCTAGCGGAATAGGGACCCAGTACTTC | CASSLASGIGTQYF
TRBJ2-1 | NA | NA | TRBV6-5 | TGTGCCAGCCAGTCCAGGTTTTCCTACAATGAGCAGTTCTTC | CASQSRFSYNEQFF
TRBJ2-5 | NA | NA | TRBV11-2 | TGTGCCAGCAGCCTGCTTCAGGGCGCACACCCCCACGGGACCCAGTACTTC | CASSLLQGAHPHGTQYF
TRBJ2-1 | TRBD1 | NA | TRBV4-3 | TGCGCCAGCAGCCAAGATCACGACAGGGGGCGAAATGAGCAGTTCTTC | CASSQDHDRGRNEQFF
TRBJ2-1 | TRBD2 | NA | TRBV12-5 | TGTGCTAGTGGTTTGGTTCTAGCGGGAGGGAGCTCCTACAATGAGCAGTTCTTC | CASGLVLAGGSSYNEQFF
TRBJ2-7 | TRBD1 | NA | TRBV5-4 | TGTGCCAGCAGCTCGGTGGACAGGGCTCCCTACGAGCAGTACTTC | CASSSVDRAPYEQYF
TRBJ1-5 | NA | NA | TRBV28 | TGTGCCAGCAGTTTCGACGGGGGGGGCAATCAGCCCCAGCATTTT | CASSFDGGGNQPQHF
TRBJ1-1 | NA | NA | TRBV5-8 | TGTGCCAGCAGCTTGGCTACAGGGTGGACTTTCTTT | CASSLATGWTFF
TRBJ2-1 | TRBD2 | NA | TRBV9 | TGTGCCAGCAGCGGGGGACTATTAAATGAGCAGTTCTTC | CASSGGLLNEQFF
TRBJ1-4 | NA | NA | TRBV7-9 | TGTGCCAGCAGCCCAACGACAACAACTAATGAAAAACTGTTTTTT | CASSPTTTTNEKLFF
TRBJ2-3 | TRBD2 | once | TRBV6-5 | TGTGCCAGCAGTTACTCGATCGGGGGGGGCACAGATACGCAGTATTTT | CASSYSIGGGTDTQYF
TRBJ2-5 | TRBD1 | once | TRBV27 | TGTGCCAGCAGTCGGTGGGGACAGGGCCGCCTCCAGGGGACCCAGTACTTC | CASSRWGQGRLQGTQYF
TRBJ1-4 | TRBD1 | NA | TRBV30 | TGTGCCTGGAGTGCCGGGACAGGGAATAATGAAAAACTGTTTTTT | CAWSAGTGNNEKLFF
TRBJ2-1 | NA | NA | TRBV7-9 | TGTGCCAGCAGCTTTTTTCCCCTTGGCGGGACCGTCTACAATGAGCAGTTCTTC | CASSFFPLGGTVYNEQFF
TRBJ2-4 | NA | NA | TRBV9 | TGTGCCAGCAGCGTAGCCAGGAATCTAGCCAAAAACATTCAGTACTTC | CASSVARNLAKNIQYF
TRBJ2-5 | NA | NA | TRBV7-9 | TGTGCCAGCAGCTCCAGGGCCCCTGTGGAGACCCAGTACTTC | CASSSRAPVETQYF
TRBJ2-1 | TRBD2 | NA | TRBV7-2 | TGTGCCAGCAGCTTAGCGGGAGGGCCCGATGAGCAGTTCTTC | CASSLAGGPDEQFF
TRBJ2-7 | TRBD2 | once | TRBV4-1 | TGCGCCAGCAGCCAAGATATAACTAGCGGGACCTACGAGCAGTACTTC | CASSQDITSGTYEQYF
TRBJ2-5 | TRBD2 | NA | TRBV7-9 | TGTGCCAGCAGCCGTCGCTATGAGGGAGGGGAGACCCAGTACTTC | CASSRRYEGGETQYF
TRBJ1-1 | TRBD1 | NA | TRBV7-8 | TGTGCCAGCAGCTCGCTGGACAGGGGGAACACTGAAGCTTTCTTT | CASSSLDRGNTEAFF
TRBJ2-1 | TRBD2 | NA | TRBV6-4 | TGTGCCAGGGGGACTAGCGGGAGGCAGGTTGAGCAGTTCTTC | CARGTSGRQVEQFF
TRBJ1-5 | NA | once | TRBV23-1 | TGCGCCAGCAGTCACAGGGATTCCAATAGCAATCAGCCCCAGCATTTT | CASSHRDSNSNQPQHF
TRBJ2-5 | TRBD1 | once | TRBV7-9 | TGTGCCAGCAGCTTGGGACAGATCCAAGAGACCCAGTACTTC | CASSLGQIQETQYF
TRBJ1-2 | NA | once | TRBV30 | TGTGCCTGGAGTCGCCCCCGGGACTCGCGTAACTATGGCTACACCTTC | CAWSRPRDSRNYGYTF
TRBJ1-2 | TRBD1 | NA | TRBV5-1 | TGCGCCAGCAGCTTGGCCGGGCAGGGGGCTGATGGCTACACCTTC | CASSLAGQGADGYTF
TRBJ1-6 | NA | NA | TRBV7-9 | TGTGCCAGCAGCTTAGCCCCGGGAGAAGACTATAATTCACCCCTCCACTTT | CASSLAPGEDYNSPLHF